Shown below are 15 T cell receptor beta chains from a single sample sequenced in a study of T cells in Graves' hyperthyroidism and ophthalmopathy. TCR beta CDR3 region amplification was performed from RNA transcripts. When the TCR CDR3 underwent first-round RT-PCR, the HTBI primer set was used. TCRdb processed the multiplex PCR reads anew with MiXCR; each CDR3 protein has one entry. Of about 720,000 distinct CDR3 sequences listed, 16% are singletons. Sequenced material: blood. These receptors were collected from a man younger than 35 with Graves' hyperthyroidism.

This clonotype was observed at least ten times. The chain recombines TRBV28 with TRBJ1-4, with D tentatively TRBD1 (6 bases). This CDR3 has 14 residues. Trimming pared 5 bases from V and 3 bases from J, leaving 10 bases between. CDR1 and CDR2 from the germline V gene are MDHEN and SYDVKM. CDR3 DNA sequence: TGTGCCAGCAGTGTCGGGGGGCCTAATGAAAAACTGTTTTTT. As protein: CASSVGGPNEKLFF.

In DNA form, the CDR3 reads TGTGCCATCAGCCCCGACAGGGCCTACGAGCAGTACTTC. It codes for CAISPDRAYEQYF. The chain has TRBV10-3 and TRBJ2-7; TRBD1 agrees at 7 bases. CDR3 length equals 13 residues. Per germline, CDR1 ENHRY and CDR2 SYGVKD. V was pared by 6 bases and J by 2 bases, with 4 bases of the junction left unmatched.

This clonotype occurred a few times. This chain joins TRBV20-1 and TRBJ2-7, with D unclear. Trimming shortened V by 6 bases and J by 3 bases, and 21 bases separated the two germline ends. The CDR3 covers 15 residues. Germline assignment: CDR1 DFQATT and CDR2 SNEGSKA (reference sequence). Here the CDR3 reads CSASFLRESVYEQYF. The DNA of the CDR3 is TGCAGTGCCTCATTTTTGCGCGAGTCGGTCTACGAGCAGTACTTC.

This clonotype was recorded at least ten times. This rearrangement joins TRBV5-1 to TRBJ2-7; a possible D gene is TRBD2 (5 bases). CDR1 and CDR2 (germline): SGHRS, YFSETQ. V lost 0 bases to trimming and J lost 6 bases, with 13 bases between them. This CDR3 comprises 14 residues. In DNA form, the CDR3 reads TGCGCCAGCAGCTTGGCCATGGGAGTTAGCGAGCAGTACTTC. This gives the protein CASSLAMGVSEQYF.

The sample holds a few counts of this clonotype. The chain employs TRBV6-1 and TRBJ2-5, with a weak D call TRBD1 (8 bases). With 7 bases removed from V and 4 bases from J, the gap between germline ends came to 19 bases. The V gene's germline CDR1 is MNHNS and CDR2 SASEGT. This CDR3 comprises 15 residues. This CDR3 reads CASTDSGTGGETQYF. Here the CDR3 DNA reads TGTGCCAGCACCGACAGCGGGACAGGAGGAGAGACCCAGTACTTC.

This clonotype was seen many times. The V and J genes are TRBV11-3 and TRBJ2-5; 9 bases agree with TRBD2. Losses at the gene ends were 4 bases for V and 3 bases for J; bases not matched to a gene: 9. The CDR3 covers 16 residues. CDR1 and CDR2 (germline): SGHNT, YENEEA. CDR3 in DNA: TGTGCCAGCAGCTCCCCCTCCGGGACTAGCAAAGAGACCCAGTACTTC. This gives the protein CASSSPSGTSKETQYF.

This clonotype was observed many times. The CDR3 protein is CASRKGGNTEAFF. The CDR3, as DNA: TGTGCCAGCAGGAAAGGAGGGAACACTGAAGCTTTCTTT. The J gene is TRBJ1-1, the V gene TRBV27; no reliable D call. Trimming removed 6 bases from V and 1 base from J, with 9 bases in between. Germline assignment: CDR1 MNHEY and CDR2 SMNVEV (reference sequence). The CDR3 length is 13 residues.

This clonotype was counted many times. The chain couples TRBV28 to TRBJ2-7; D gene unclear. This CDR3 contains 12 residues. Germline lookup yields CDR1 MDHEN and CDR2 SYDVKM. Trimming removed 0 bases at V and 8 bases at J, with 8 bases between. The CDR3 nucleotides read TGTGCCAGCAGTTTATGGGGAACTCAGCAGTACTTC. It encodes CASSLWGTQQYF.

The rearrangement joins TRBV6-2 or TRBV6-3 to TRBJ2-2; the D is unclear. This CDR3 comprises 15 residues. Germline V gene lookup returns CDR1 MNHEY and CDR2 SVGEGT. V was clipped by 6 bases and J by 0 bases, with 11 bases between them. For the CDR3, the DNA is TGTGCCAGCAGCAAAAACAGTCCGAACACCGGGGAGCTGTTTTTT. This translates into CASSKNSPNTGELFF.

This clonotype has more than one count but fewer than ten. The rearrangement links TRBV9 to TRBJ2-3; D not certain. There are 15 residues in the CDR3. The germline CDR1 and CDR2 sequences are SGDLS and YYNGEE. V was shortened by 0 bases and J by 2 bases, with 10 bases between the two germline ends. CDR3 residues: CASSVDLVSTDTQYF. The CDR3, as DNA: TGTGCCAGCAGCGTAGATTTAGTCTCCACAGATACGCAGTATTTT.

This clonotype was found a few times. The rearrangement uses TRBV12-3 or TRBV12-4 and TRBJ2-7, with 10 bases identical to TRBD1. The ends lost 7 bases at V and 8 bases at J; junction bases unmatched: 11. CDR3 length equals 14 residues. The CDR3 DNA is TGTGCCAGCACCCGACAGGGGGCAGTGGACAAGCAGTACTTC. Protein: CASTRQGAVDKQYF.

The genes are TRBV20-1 and TRBJ2-7; TRBD2 agrees at 10 bases. Germline V lookup: CDR1 DFQATT, CDR2 SNEGSKA (reference sequence). The V segment lost 5 bases and the J segment 3 bases; nucleotides outside the gene matches: 4. The CDR3 contains 13 residues. Here the CDR3 DNA reads TGCAGTGCTCCCAGGACTAGCGGCTACGAGCAGTACTTC. Protein sequence: CSAPRTSGYEQYF.

This clonotype was observed a handful of times. The chain uses TRBV6-2 or TRBV6-3 and TRBJ1-1; D not certain. Trimming took off 7 bases at V and 4 bases at J, with 10 bases between the two ends. The CDR3 is 12 residues long. Germline-derived CDR1 and CDR2 are MNHEY and SVGEGT. The CDR3 loop reads CASNEERTEAFF. CDR3 in DNA: TGTGCCAGCAATGAAGAGCGCACTGAAGCTTTCTTT.

This clonotype was observed a handful of times. CDR3 in amino acids: CASSLRTEQFF. CDR3 coding DNA: TGTGCCAGCAGTTTAAGGACAGAGCAGTTCTTC. The genes are TRBV12-3 or TRBV12-4 and TRBJ2-1; the D gene is possibly TRBD1 (5 bases). V dropped 2 bases and J dropped 10 bases, with 6 bases sitting between them. The CDR3 spans 11 residues.

V gene TRBV7-9 combines with J gene TRBJ2-1; D gene uncertain. The CDR3 runs to 13 residues. V lost 3 bases and J 6 bases, leaving 9 bases between the germline ends. CDR1 SEHNR and CDR2 FQNEAQ come from the germline V gene (reference sequence). In DNA, the CDR3 is TGTGCCAGCAGCTTTGAGTGGGGCAATGAGCAGTTCTTC. This codes for CASSFEWGNEQFF.